This T cell receptor beta chain was identified in a study of T cells in Graves' hyperthyroidism and ophthalmopathy. From RNA transcripts, TCR beta CDR3 regions were amplified. The HTBI primer set was used in a first-round RT-PCR of the TCR CDR3. TCRdb analysed the multiplex PCR reads with MiXCR anew, one entry per CDR3 protein. Of 350,000 to 400,000 distinct CDR3 sequences in the sample, approximately 14% were seen once. This CDR3 spans 14 amino acids. Per germline, CDR1 GTSNPN and CDR2 SVGIG (reference sequence). The V end was cut by 2 bases, the J end by 4 bases, with 12 bases between. Absence of ophthalmopathy progression within 18 months defined stable Graves' hyperthyroidism.

This clonotype was obtained from a woman aged 55 to 70 with Graves' hyperthyroidism. The J gene is TRBJ1-5, the V gene TRBV30, with D perhaps matching TRBD1 (5 bases). Sample: blood. The CDR3 region has the DNA TGTGCCTGGAGTCCGGGGAGGGGAAATCAGCCCCAGCATTTT. This sequence encodes CAWSPGRGNQPQHF.